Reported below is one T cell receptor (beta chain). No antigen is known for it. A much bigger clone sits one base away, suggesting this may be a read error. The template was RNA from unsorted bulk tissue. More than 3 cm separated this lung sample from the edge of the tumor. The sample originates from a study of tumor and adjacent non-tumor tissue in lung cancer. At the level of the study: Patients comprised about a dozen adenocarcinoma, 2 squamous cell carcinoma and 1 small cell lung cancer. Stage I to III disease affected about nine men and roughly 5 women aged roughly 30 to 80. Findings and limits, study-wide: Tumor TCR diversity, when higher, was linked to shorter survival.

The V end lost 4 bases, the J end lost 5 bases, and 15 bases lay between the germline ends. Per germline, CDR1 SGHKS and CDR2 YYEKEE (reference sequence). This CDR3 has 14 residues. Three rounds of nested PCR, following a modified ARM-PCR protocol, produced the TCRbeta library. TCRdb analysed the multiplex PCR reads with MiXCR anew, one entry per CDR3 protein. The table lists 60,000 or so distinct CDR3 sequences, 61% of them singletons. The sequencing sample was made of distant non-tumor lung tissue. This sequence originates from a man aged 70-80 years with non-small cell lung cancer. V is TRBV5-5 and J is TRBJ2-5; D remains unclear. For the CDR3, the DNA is TGTGCCAGCAGCCCCCTTGGCAGGACGGAGACCCAGTACTTC. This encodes CASSPLGRTETQYF.